This T cell receptor beta chain was captured in a study of blood T cell repertoires in COVID-19. Generated by immunoSEQ multiplex PCR, the TCRdb table keeps only in-frame clones and is missing some. There are 150,000 to 200,000 clones in the sample; about four fifths occur only once, and 9.5% to 11% lies in the top ten. Germline V gene sequence: CDR1 GTSNPN, CDR2 SVGIG (reference sequence). This CDR3 is built from 12 residues. The V end was cut by 2 bases, the J end by 9 bases, with 13 bases between. In this sample, this clone turned up once. Sequenced material: peripheral blood. V usage is TRBV30 and J usage is TRBJ2-5; D call uncertain. This TCR came from a woman aged 40 to 50 with COVID-19, enrolled during active disease. For the CDR3, the DNA is TGTGCCTGGAGTAGGCCTTTGGCGGCCCAGTACTTC. Amino acid sequence: CAWSRPLAAQYF.